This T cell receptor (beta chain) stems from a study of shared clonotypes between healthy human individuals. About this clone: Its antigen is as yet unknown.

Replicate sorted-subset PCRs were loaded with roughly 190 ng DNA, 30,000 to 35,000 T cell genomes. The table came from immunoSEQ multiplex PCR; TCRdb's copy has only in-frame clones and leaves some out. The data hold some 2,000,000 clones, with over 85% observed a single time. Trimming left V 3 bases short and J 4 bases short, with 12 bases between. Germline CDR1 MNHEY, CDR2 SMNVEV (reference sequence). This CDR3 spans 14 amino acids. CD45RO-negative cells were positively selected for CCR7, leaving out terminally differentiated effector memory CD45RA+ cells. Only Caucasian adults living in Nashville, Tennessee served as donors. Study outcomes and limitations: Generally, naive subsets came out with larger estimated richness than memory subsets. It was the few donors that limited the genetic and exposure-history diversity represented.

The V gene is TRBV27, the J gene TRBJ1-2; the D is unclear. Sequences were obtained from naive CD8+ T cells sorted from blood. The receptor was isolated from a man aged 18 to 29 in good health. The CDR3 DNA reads TGTGCCAGCAGTTTTGCTGGAGGAGGCTATGGCTACACCTTC. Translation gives CASSFAGGGYGYTF.